The rows below give T cell receptor beta chains drawn from one sample of a study of shared clonotypes between healthy human individuals. Clones were read by immunoSEQ multiplex PCR, and TCRdb kept only the in-frame ones, dropping some. The sample contains more than 2 million clones, around 95% of which appear only once. The material sequenced was naive CD8+ T cells from PBMCs. Receptor source: a man between 18 and 35 years old in good health. Some clones in this sample may be carry-over from other donors' samples. The CDR3 runs from the conserved cysteine through the conserved F or W. The D gene is left open where the match is weak. Expanded clones are given a class, and other clones once, few, many or no size at all.

J gene	V gene	D gene	clone size	CDR3 DNA	CDR3 protein
TRBJ2-7	TRBV9	NA	NA	TGTGCCAGCAGCCCCCAGGCGGCCTACGAGCAGTACTTC	CASSPQAAYEQYF
TRBJ1-2	TRBV30	NA	NA	TGTGCCTGGAGTGTCCTCGGAGGAAACTATGGCTACACCTTC	CAWSVLGGNYGYTF
TRBJ2-1	TRBV5-4	NA	NA	TGTGCCAGCAGCTTGGGTTTGAGGTACAATGAGCAGTTCTTC	CASSLGLRYNEQFF
TRBJ2-2	TRBV7-8	NA	NA	TGTGCCAGCAGCTTAGGGGCCAGGGGAAACACCGGGGAGCTGTTTTTT	CASSLGARGNTGELFF
TRBJ2-1	TRBV5-1	NA	NA	TGCGCCAGCAGCTTCGAAGGGGGAATAAATGAGCAGTTCTTC	CASSFEGGINEQFF
TRBJ2-6	TRBV27	TRBD1	NA	TGTGCCAGCAGTTTATGGGGACAGCGCTCTGGGGCCAACGTCCTGACTTTC	CASSLWGQRSGANVLTF
TRBJ2-7	TRBV2	TRBD1	NA	TGTGCCAGCATTCCCATCCCCGGGACAGGGACCTACGAGCAGTACTTC	CASIPIPGTGTYEQYF
TRBJ2-2	TRBV28	TRBD1	NA	TGTGCCAGCAGGGGGACAGGGGCGGGCGGGGAGCTGTTTTTT	CASRGTGAGGELFF
TRBJ1-4	TRBV5-1	NA	NA	TGCGCCAGCAGCTTGGATTATGGAACTAATGAAAAACTGTTTTTT	CASSLDYGTNEKLFF
TRBJ1-4	TRBV6-1	NA	NA	TGTGCCAGCAGTGAAGCCCCGACAGCAACTAATGAAAAACTGTTTTTT	CASSEAPTATNEKLFF
TRBJ2-1	TRBV2	TRBD1	NA	TGTGCCAGCAGTGGGTGGGACAGGGTCGACAATGAGCAGTTCTTC	CASSGWDRVDNEQFF
TRBJ2-1	TRBV19	TRBD2	NA	TGTGCCAGTAGTGTCAAAGCGGGAGGGCCTACCAATGAGCAGTTCTTC	CASSVKAGGPTNEQFF
TRBJ1-1	TRBV19	NA	NA	TGTGCCAGTAGTATAGCCTACGGGTTGTCGGCTGAAGCTTTCTTT	CASSIAYGLSAEAFF
TRBJ1-3	TRBV6-5	NA	NA	TGTGCCAGCAGTTACGGGGGGAGCTCTGGAAACACCATATATTTT	CASSYGGSSGNTIYF
TRBJ1-1	TRBV5-1	NA	NA	TGCGCCAGCAGCTTGATCGGTCAGGGAGCCGAAGCTTTCTTT	CASSLIGQGAEAFF
TRBJ2-1	TRBV18	TRBD2	NA	TGTGCCAGCTCACTCGGACTAGCGCCTAGCTCCTACAATGAGCAGTTCTTC	CASSLGLAPSSYNEQFF
TRBJ1-4	TRBV28	NA	NA	TGTGCCAGCAGTTTTATTGGGGCGGCCGAAAAACTGTTTTTT	CASSFIGAAEKLFF
TRBJ1-1	TRBV11-2	NA	NA	TGTGCCAGCAGCCGATCGGGGGGGTGGACTGAAGCTTTCTTT	CASSRSGGWTEAFF
TRBJ1-5	TRBV27	NA	NA	TGTGCCAGCAGTCCCTTAGGTGGGAATGAGCCCCAGCATTTT	CASSPLGGNEPQHF
TRBJ1-1	TRBV5-4	NA	NA	TGTGCCAGCAATCTAAGGCGTGAGAAAGGGAACACTGAAGCTTTCTTT	CASNLRREKGNTEAFF
TRBJ1-1	TRBV15	NA	once	TGTGCCACCAGCAGAGGACGGACGGAGTGGAACACTGAAGCTTTCTTT	CATSRGRTEWNTEAFF
TRBJ2-2	TRBV5-5	NA	NA	TGTGCCAGCAGCTTGTACGCGGCTTACACCGGGGAGCTGTTTTTT	CASSLYAAYTGELFF
TRBJ2-7	TRBV21-1	NA	NA	TGTGCCATCCCGAGCTCCTACGAGCAGTACTTC	CAIPSSYEQYF
TRBJ2-7	TRBV29-1	NA	NA	TGCAGCGTTGAATACGCGGGGCAGAGGGCCTACGAGCAGTACTTC	CSVEYAGQRAYEQYF
TRBJ2-7	TRBV21-1	NA	once	TGTGCCAGCAGCAAGTCCTCTAGCGGCTATACCTACGAGCAGTACTTC	CASSKSSSGYTYEQYF
TRBJ2-4	TRBV28	NA	NA	TGTGCCAGCAGTTTATCCGGGGGGCCCAACATTCAGTACTTC	CASSLSGGPNIQYF
TRBJ2-7	TRBV6-6	NA	NA	TGTGCCAGCCGTTGCCCAGGTTGTGAGCAGTACTTC	CASRCPGCEQYF
TRBJ2-3	TRBV27	NA	NA	TGTGCCAGCTCCCGACTAGCAGATACGCAGTATTTT	CASSRLADTQYF
TRBJ1-1	TRBV28	NA	NA	TGTGCCAGCAGTTTATTGGCAGGGATTAACACTGAAGCTTTCTTT	CASSLLAGINTEAFF
TRBJ2-7	TRBV11-3	NA	NA	TGTGCCAGCAGCCCCACACCGATAACTCCCGAGCAGTACTTC	CASSPTPITPEQYF
TRBJ2-7	TRBV7-9	TRBD2	NA	TGTGCCAGCAGCTCAGGAGGGACTAGTACCACCTACGAGCAGTACTTC	CASSSGGTSTTYEQYF
TRBJ2-2	TRBV5-1	NA	NA	TGCGCCAGCGGCCCGAACCCGCAGTTGGGGTCGGGGGAGCTGTTTTTT	CASGPNPQLGSGELFF
TRBJ2-7	TRBV7-2	NA	NA	TGTGCCAGCAGCTTAGGTGCGACAGAGCAGTACTTC	CASSLGATEQYF
TRBJ2-1	TRBV9	NA	NA	TGTGCCAGCAGCGTACAGGGGACCCTCTACAATGAGCAGTTCTTC	CASSVQGTLYNEQFF
TRBJ2-3	TRBV7-8	NA	NA	TGTGCCAGCAGCTCTCCTGAGATGGTTGCGCAGTATTTT	CASSSPEMVAQYF
TRBJ2-2	TRBV7-9	TRBD1	NA	TGTGCCAGCAGCTCAAGACAGGGTACAACCGGGGAGCTGTTTTTT	CASSSRQGTTGELFF
TRBJ1-5	TRBV6-1	TRBD1	NA	TGTGCCAGCAGATATCCGGGACAGGGGGATCAGCCCCAGCATTTT	CASRYPGQGDQPQHF
TRBJ1-5	TRBV6-5	NA	NA	TGTGCCAGCAGGAGACAGACAAATCAGCCCCAGCATTTT	CASRRQTNQPQHF
TRBJ1-4	TRBV19	NA	NA	TGTGCCAGTAGTGTTTATTGGGGGCTCCGTGGGGAAAAACTGTTTTTT	CASSVYWGLRGEKLFF
TRBJ2-3	TRBV9	TRBD2	NA	TGTGCCAGCAGCGAGAGGCCGGGACTAGTAGCAGATACGCAGTATTTT	CASSERPGLVADTQYF
TRBJ2-7	TRBV27	TRBD1	NA	TGTGCCAGCAGCCCGAACAGGGGTCGCGAGCAGTACTTC	CASSPNRGREQYF
TRBJ2-7	TRBV7-9	NA	NA	TGTGCCAGCAGCCTCCATGTGGGGCAAGAATACTACGAGCAGTACTTC	CASSLHVGQEYYEQYF
TRBJ2-7	TRBV7-9	NA	NA	TGTGCCAGCAGCTTAACCACATCCTCCTACGAGCAGTACTTC	CASSLTTSSYEQYF
TRBJ1-5	TRBV28	NA	NA	TGTGCCAGCAGATATACAGATAGCAATCAGCCCCAGCATTTT	CASRYTDSNQPQHF
TRBJ1-1	TRBV2	NA	few	TGTGCCAGCAGCCCGGGACACATGAACACTGAAGCTTTCTTT	CASSPGHMNTEAFF
TRBJ2-1	TRBV27	TRBD2	NA	TGTGCCAGCAGGCAGCGGGAGGCGGTCAATGAGCAGTTCTTC	CASRQREAVNEQFF
TRBJ1-3	TRBV4-1	NA	NA	TGCGCCAGCAGCCAAAGTACAGGGATCTCTGGAAACACCATATATTTT	CASSQSTGISGNTIYF
TRBJ2-7	TRBV18	TRBD2	NA	TGTGCCAGCTCCCACCCCGGAGGTGGGAGGGCCGCCGAGCAGTACTTC	CASSHPGGGRAAEQYF
TRBJ2-7	TRBV7-9	NA	few	TGTGCCAGCAGCTTAGAATATAGCTACAGGCCCTACGAGCAGTACTTC	CASSLEYSYRPYEQYF
TRBJ1-5	TRBV4-1	TRBD1	NA	TGCGCCAGCAGCCAAACACGCCGGGACAGGGTTTTTCAGCCCCAGCATTTT	CASSQTRRDRVFQPQHF